One sample yielded the 19 T cell receptor beta chains listed below, sequenced in a study of blood T cells in healthy people across ages. Through a sample-barcoded 5' primer and a J-beta primer mix, a second PCR was run for about 6 to 11 cycles. TCRdb re-called the 5' RACE reads through MiXCR, storing one row per CDR3 protein. The table records roughly 1,100,000 distinct CDR3 sequences, about 25% of them present only once. These same records also appear under a second study, on T cells of mothers and their children.

Sequencing input: blood. The receptors here all came from a girl aged 2 to 9 in good health.

This clonotype was found a few times. The chain carries TRBV2 and TRBJ1-1, with a weak D call TRBD1 (6 bases). Germline CDR1 reads SNHLY; CDR2 reads FYNNEI. The CDR3 covers 13 residues. With 11 bases removed from V and 0 bases from J, the gap between germline ends came to 13 bases. The CDR3 sequence: CALSRDMNTEAFF. For the CDR3, the DNA is TGTGCCTTAAGTCGGGACATGAACACTGAAGCTTTCTTT. Based on the CDR3 plus reference TRBV2 and TRBJ1-1, the full variable domain is EPEVTQTPSHQVTQMGQEVILRCVPISNHLYFYWYRQILGQKVEFLVSFYNNEISEKSEIFDDQFSVERPDGSNFTLKIRSTKLEDSAMYFCALSRDMNTEAFFGQGTRLTVV.

In its sample, this clonotype was seen a few times. The J gene is TRBJ1-6, the V gene TRBV13; the D is unclear. CDR1 PRHDT and CDR2 FYEKMQ come from the germline V gene (reference sequence). This CDR3 is built from 16 residues. V lost 2 bases and J 6 bases, leaving 14 bases between the germline ends. The CDR3 sequence is CASSLSGVAINSPLHF. DNA of the CDR3: TGTGCCAGCAGCTTATCAGGCGTCGCGATTAATTCACCCCTCCACTTT.

This clonotype has only a few counts. The chain has TRBV6-6 and TRBJ2-3, with TRBD1 matching 7 bases. The CDR3 runs to 16 residues. Per germline, CDR1 MNHNY and CDR2 SVGAGI (reference sequence). J gave up 6 bases and V 2 bases, and 11 bases lay outside the gene matches. The CDR3 DNA is TGTGCCAGCAGTTACGACCAACAGGGGTCCAGGGATACGCAGTATTTT. Translated: CASSYDQQGSRDTQYF.

This clonotype showed up just a few times. The rearrangement uses TRBV4-1 and TRBJ1-2; D is unresolved. Germline CDR1 is MGHRA and CDR2 is YSYEKL. The CDR3 is made up of 11 amino acids. V was cut by 5 bases and J by 8 bases, with 9 bases left in between. The chain's CDR3 is CASSAALGYTF. In DNA, the CDR3 is TGCGCCAGCAGCGCCGCGCTCGGCTACACCTTC.

This clonotype occurred a few times. The genes are TRBV7-2 and TRBJ1-4, with D unclear. The CDR3 contains 17 residues. Germline CDR1 SGHTA, CDR2 FQGNSA. The V and J ends lost 1 base and 3 bases respectively, with 15 bases between them. The CDR3 nucleotides read TGTGCCAGCAGCTTAGAACTTCGTGGATCAGCTAATGAAAAACTGTTTTTT. It encodes CASSLELRGSANEKLFF.

The chain carries TRBV10-3 and TRBJ2-2; D is unclear. Germline CDR1 ENHRY, CDR2 SYGVKD. Trimming left V 0 bases short and J 2 bases short, with 13 bases between. The CDR3 extends over 17 amino acids. The CDR3 loop is CAISESKESPNTGELFF. The DNA of the CDR3 is TGTGCCATCAGTGAGTCGAAGGAGAGCCCCAACACCGGGGAGCTGTTTTTT.

This clonotype has at least ten counts. The rearrangement uses TRBV7-9 and TRBJ1-6; no firm D call. CDR1 SEHNR and CDR2 FQNEAQ come from the germline V gene (reference sequence). The V and J ends lost 4 bases and 8 bases respectively, with 6 bases between them. The CDR3 extends over 12 amino acids. DNA of the CDR3: TGTGCCAGCAGCTCCCCCGATTCACCCCTCCACTTT. This encodes CASSSPDSPLHF.

This rearrangement joins TRBV11-1 to TRBJ2-2; the D gene is possibly TRBD1 (6 bases). The CDR3 contains 14 residues. Germline-derived CDR1 and CDR2 are SGHAT and FQDESV (reference sequence). V was cut by 6 bases and J by 0 bases, with 8 bases left in between. The CDR3 loop reads CASRRTANTGELFF. CDR3 coding DNA: TGTGCCAGCAGACGGACAGCGAACACCGGGGAGCTGTTTTTT.

The genes are TRBV12-3 or TRBV12-4 and TRBJ2-6; D uncertain. Trimming removed 7 bases from V and 3 bases from J, with 4 bases in between. CDR3 length: 12 amino acids. CDR3: CASTYGANVLTF. The CDR3 DNA reads as TGTGCCAGCACCTATGGGGCCAACGTCCTGACTTTC.

This rearrangement joins TRBV27 to TRBJ2-1; D could derive from TRBD1 or TRBD2 (5 bases each). Germline V lookup: CDR1 MNHEY, CDR2 SMNVEV (reference sequence). The CDR3 runs to 14 residues. V lost 3 bases, J lost 6 bases, and 12 bases lay in between. The CDR3 sequence is CASSFAGTTNEQFF. DNA of the CDR3: TGTGCCAGCAGTTTCGCCGGGACCACCAATGAGCAGTTCTTC.

This clonotype turned up a few times. The rearrangement links TRBV29-1 to TRBJ2-7, with D maybe TRBD2 (5 bases). CDR3 length: 13 amino acids. Germline CDR1 reads SQVTM; CDR2 reads ANQGSEA. Between the trimmed V and J ends, which lost 7 bases and 1 base, there was a span of 14 bases. For the CDR3, the DNA is TGCAGCGCTTCGGGATTCGTATCCTACGAGCAGTACTTC. Translated: CSASGFVSYEQYF.

The chain combines TRBV6-6 with TRBJ1-2; possible D gene TRBD1, 5 bases. CDR3 size: 12 residues. Trimming removed 8 bases from V and 7 bases from J, with 14 bases in between. From germline, CDR1 is MNHNY and CDR2 SVGAGI (reference sequence). For the CDR3, the DNA is TGTGCCAGCCTCTTTGGGGGGATTGGCTACACCTTC. Its translation: CASLFGGIGYTF.

The genes are TRBV6-5 and TRBJ2-5; D possibly matches TRBD1 or TRBD2 (5 bases each). Trimming took 7 bases from V and 2 from J, leaving 11 bases between them. The CDR3 has 13 amino acids. In germline, CDR1 is MNHEY, CDR2 SVGAGI. Written as DNA, the CDR3 is TGTGCCAGCACTCCGGGACCACAAGAGACCCAGTACTTC. The encoded protein is CASTPGPQETQYF.

The rearrangement joins TRBV7-8 to TRBJ2-3; 9 bases agree with TRBD1. Unmatched junction bases numbered 9, after V lost 5 bases and J lost 15 bases. There are 12 residues in the CDR3. Germline V gene data show CDR1 as SGHVS and CDR2 as FQNEAQ. The CDR3 DNA sequence: TGTGCCAGCAGCCCGGACAGGGGCTACCTATATTTT. It encodes CASSPDRGYLYF.

The CDR3: CASSLGAEGPYEQYF. The CDR3 DNA reads as TGCGCCAGCAGCTTGGGGGCGGAGGGCCCCTACGAGCAGTACTTC. The chain couples TRBV5-1 to TRBJ2-7; D possibly corresponds to TRBD2 (6 bases). The CDR3 consists of 15 residues. V was clipped by 0 bases and J by 2 bases, with 12 bases between them. In germline, CDR1 is SGHRS, CDR2 YFSETQ. Using reference TRBV5-1 and TRBJ2-7 for the parts outside the CDR3, the full variable domain is KAGVTQTPRYLIKTRGQQVTLSCSPISGHRSVSWYQQTPGQGLQFLFEYFSETQRNKGNFPGRFSGRQFSNSRSEMNVSTLELGDSALYLCASSLGAEGPYEQYFGPGTRLTVT.

This clonotype was counted only a few times. The chain links TRBV28 to TRBJ2-5; TRBD1 might be the D (5 bases). The CDR3 is 14 amino acids. The V end was cut by 4 bases, the J end by 3 bases, with 12 bases between. Germline-derived CDR1 and CDR2 are MDHEN and SYDVKM. The CDR3 here is CASSSYLREETQYF. CDR3 nucleotides: TGTGCCAGCAGTTCGTACCTCAGGGAAGAGACCCAGTACTTC.

This rearrangement joins TRBV12-3 or TRBV12-4 to TRBJ1-2, with D perhaps matching TRBD1 (6 bases). CDR3 size: 17 residues. V lost 5 bases to trimming and J lost 4 bases, with 23 bases between them. The CDR3 spells CASSPLIFDRSFYGYTF. CDR3 nucleotide sequence: TGTGCCAGCAGTCCCCTAATCTTCGACAGGAGTTTCTATGGCTACACCTTC.

The gene calls are TRBV6-2 or TRBV6-3 and TRBJ1-2, with D possibly being TRBD1 (5 bases). CDR1 and CDR2 (germline): MNHEY, SVGEGT. V was cut by 4 bases and J by 7 bases, with 16 bases left in between. CDR3 length equals 14 residues. The CDR3 DNA sequence: TGTGCCAGCAGTTCCGACAGCAAAGCGGCTGGCTACACCTTC. It translates to CASSSDSKAAGYTF.

This chain uses TRBV20-1 with TRBJ2-7; D ambiguous. The ends were cut back, 4 bases at V and 0 bases at J, with 13 bases in the middle. Germline values: CDR1 DFQATT, CDR2 SNEGSKA (reference sequence). The CDR3 has 14 residues. CDR3 sequence reads: CSAIGAFNSYEQYF. As DNA, the CDR3 is TGCAGTGCTATCGGAGCGTTTAACTCCTACGAGCAGTACTTC.